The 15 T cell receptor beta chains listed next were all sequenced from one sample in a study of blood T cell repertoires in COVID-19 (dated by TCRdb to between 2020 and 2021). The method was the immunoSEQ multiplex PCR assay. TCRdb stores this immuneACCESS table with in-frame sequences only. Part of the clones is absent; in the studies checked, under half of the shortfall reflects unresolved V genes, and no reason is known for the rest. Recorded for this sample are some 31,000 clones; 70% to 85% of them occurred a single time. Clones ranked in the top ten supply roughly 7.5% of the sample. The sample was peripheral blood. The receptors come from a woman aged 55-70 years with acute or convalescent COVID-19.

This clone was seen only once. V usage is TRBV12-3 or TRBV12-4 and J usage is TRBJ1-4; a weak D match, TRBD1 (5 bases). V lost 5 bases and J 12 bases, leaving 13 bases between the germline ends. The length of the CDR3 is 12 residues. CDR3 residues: CASSRIPGELFF. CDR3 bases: TGTGCCAGCAGTCGCATTCCGGGGGAACTGTTTTTT.

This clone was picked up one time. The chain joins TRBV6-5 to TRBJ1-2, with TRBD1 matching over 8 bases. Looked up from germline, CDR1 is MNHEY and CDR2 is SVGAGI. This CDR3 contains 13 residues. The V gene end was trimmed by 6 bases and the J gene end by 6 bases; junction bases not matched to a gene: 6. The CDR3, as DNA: TGTGCCAGCAGCTCGGACAGGGTGGATGGCTACACCTTC. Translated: CASSSDRVDGYTF.

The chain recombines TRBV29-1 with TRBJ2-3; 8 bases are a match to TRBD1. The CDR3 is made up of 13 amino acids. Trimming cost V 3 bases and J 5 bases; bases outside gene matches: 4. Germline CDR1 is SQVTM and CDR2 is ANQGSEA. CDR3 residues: CSVDRGLGDTQYF. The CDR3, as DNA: TGCAGCGTTGACAGGGGGCTTGGAGATACGCAGTATTTT.

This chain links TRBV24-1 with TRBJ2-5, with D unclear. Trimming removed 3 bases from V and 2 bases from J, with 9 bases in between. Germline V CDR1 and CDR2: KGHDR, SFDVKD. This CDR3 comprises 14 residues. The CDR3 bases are TGTGCCACCAGTGATACAGCCATACAAGAGACCCAGTACTTC. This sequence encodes CATSDTAIQETQYF.

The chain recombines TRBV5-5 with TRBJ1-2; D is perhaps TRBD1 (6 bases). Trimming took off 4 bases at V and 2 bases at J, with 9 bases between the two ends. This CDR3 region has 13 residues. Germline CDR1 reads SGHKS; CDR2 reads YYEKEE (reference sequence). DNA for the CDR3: TGTGCCAGCAGCCCCGGACAGAACTATGGCTACACCTTC. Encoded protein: CASSPGQNYGYTF.

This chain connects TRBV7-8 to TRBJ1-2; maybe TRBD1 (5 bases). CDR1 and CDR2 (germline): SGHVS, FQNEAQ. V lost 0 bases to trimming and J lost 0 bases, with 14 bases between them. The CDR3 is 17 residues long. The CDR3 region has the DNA TGTGCCAGCAGCTTAGCGGGGGGTGGAGGAGCTAACTATGGCTACACCTTC. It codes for CASSLAGGGGANYGYTF.

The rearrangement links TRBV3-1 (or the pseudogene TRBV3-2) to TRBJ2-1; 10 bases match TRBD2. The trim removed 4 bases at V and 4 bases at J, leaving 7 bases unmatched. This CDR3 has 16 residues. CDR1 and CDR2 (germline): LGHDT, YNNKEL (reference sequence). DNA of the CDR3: TGTGCCAGCAGCCTTACCGGGACTAGCGTTTACAATGAGCAGTTCTTC. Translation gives CASSLTGTSVYNEQFF.

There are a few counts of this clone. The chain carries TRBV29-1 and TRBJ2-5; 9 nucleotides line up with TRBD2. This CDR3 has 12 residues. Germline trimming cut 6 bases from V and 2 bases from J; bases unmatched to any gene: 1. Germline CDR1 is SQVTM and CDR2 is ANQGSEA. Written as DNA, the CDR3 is TGCAGCGTCGCGGGGGGGCAAGAGACCCAGTACTTC. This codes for CSVAGGQETQYF. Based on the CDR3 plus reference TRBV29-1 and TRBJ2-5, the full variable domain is SAVISQKPSRDICQRGTSLTIQCQVDSQVTMMFWYRQQPGQSLTLIATANQGSEATYESGFVIDKFPISRPNLTFSTLTVSNMSPEDSSIYLCSVAGGQETQYFGPGTRLLVL.

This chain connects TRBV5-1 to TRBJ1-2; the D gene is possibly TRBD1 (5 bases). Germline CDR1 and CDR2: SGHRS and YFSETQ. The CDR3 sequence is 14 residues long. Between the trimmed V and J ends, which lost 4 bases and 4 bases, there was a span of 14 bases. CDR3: CASSPDQGFYGYTF. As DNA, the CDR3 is TGCGCCAGCAGCCCAGACCAGGGTTTCTATGGCTACACCTTC. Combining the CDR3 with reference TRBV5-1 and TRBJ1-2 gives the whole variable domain KAGVTQTPRYLIKTRGQQVTLSCSPISGHRSVSWYQQTPGQGLQFLFEYFSETQRNKGNFPGRFSGRQFSNSRSEMNVSTLELGDSALYLCASSPDQGFYGYTFGSGTRLTVV.

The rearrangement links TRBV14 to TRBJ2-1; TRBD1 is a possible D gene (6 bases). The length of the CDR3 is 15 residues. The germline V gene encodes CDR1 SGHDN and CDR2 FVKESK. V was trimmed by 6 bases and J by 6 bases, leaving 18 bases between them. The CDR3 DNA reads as TGTGCCAGCAGACATCGACAGGCCCCCCCCAATGAGCAGTTCTTC. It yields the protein CASRHRQAPPNEQFF.

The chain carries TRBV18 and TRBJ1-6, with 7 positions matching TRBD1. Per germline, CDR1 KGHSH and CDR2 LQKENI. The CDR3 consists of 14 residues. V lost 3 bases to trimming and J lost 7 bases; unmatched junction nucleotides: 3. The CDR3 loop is CASSPQGDNSPLHF. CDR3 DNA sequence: TGTGCCAGCTCACCGCAGGGGGACAATTCACCCCTCCACTTT.

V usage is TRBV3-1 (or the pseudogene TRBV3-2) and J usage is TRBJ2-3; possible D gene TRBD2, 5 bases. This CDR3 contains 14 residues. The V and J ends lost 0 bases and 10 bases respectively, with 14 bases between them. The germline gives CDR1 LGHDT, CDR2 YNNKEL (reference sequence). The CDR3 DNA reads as TGTGCCAGCAGCCAAGAATTGCCCGGGGTTCCGCAGTATTTT. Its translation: CASSQELPGVPQYF.

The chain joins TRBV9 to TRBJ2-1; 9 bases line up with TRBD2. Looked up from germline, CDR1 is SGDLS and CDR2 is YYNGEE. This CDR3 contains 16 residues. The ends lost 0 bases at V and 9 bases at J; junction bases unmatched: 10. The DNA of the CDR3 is TGTGCCAGCAGCGTAGGGCCGGCTAGCGGGGCAGGTGAGCAGTTCTTC. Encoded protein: CASSVGPASGAGEQFF. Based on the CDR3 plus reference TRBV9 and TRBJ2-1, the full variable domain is DSGVTQTPKHLITATGQRVTLRCSPRSGDLSVYWYQQSLDQGLQFLIQYYNGEERAKGNILERFSAQQFPDLHSELNLSSLELGDSALYFCASSVGPASGAGEQFFGPGTRLTVL.

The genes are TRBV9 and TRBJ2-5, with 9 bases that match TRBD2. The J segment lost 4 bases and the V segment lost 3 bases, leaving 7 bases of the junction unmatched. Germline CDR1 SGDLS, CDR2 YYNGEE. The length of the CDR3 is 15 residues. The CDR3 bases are TGTGCCAGCAGCGGCGCGGGGGGGCACTTAGAGACCCAGTACTTC. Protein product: CASSGAGGHLETQYF.

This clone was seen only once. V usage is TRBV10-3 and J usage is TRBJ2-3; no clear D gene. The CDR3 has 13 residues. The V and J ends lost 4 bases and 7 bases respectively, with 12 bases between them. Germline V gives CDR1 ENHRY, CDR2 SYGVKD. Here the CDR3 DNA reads TGTGCCATCAGTGGCGACTCGAGGTATACGCAGTATTTT. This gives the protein CAISGDSRYTQYF.